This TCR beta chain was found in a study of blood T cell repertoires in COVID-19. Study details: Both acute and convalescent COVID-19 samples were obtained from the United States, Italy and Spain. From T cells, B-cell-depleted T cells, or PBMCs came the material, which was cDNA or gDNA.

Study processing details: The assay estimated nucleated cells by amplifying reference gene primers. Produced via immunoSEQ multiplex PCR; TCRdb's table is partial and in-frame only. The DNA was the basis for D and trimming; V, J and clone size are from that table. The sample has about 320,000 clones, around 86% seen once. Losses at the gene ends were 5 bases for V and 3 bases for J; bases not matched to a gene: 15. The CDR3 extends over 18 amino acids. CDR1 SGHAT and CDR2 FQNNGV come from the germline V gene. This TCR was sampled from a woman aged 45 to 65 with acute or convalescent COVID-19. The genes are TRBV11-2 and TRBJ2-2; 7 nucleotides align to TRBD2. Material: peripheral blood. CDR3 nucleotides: TGTGCCAGCAGCCGCTGGGGGTTGAGGGAGGGGTACACCGGGGAGCTGTTTTTT. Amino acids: CASSRWGLREGYTGELFF.